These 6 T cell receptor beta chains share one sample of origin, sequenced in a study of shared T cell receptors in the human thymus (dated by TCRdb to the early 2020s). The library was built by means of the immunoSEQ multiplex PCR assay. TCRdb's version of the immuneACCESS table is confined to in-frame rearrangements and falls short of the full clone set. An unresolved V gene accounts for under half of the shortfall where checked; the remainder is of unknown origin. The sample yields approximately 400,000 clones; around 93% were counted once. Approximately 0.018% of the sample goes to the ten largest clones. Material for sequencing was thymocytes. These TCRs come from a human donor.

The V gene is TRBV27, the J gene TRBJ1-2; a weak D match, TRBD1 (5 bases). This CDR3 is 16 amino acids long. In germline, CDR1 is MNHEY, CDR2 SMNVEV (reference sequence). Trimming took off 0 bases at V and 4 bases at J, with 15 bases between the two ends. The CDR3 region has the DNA TGTGCCAGCAGTTTATCAAAACCGGGACCGAGCTATGGCTACACCTTC. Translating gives CASSLSKPGPSYGYTF.

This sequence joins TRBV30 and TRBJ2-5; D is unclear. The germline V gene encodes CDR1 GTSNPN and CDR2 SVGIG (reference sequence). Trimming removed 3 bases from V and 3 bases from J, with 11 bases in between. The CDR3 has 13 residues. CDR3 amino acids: CAWRVRVEETQYF. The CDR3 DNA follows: TGTGCCTGGAGGGTTAGGGTTGAAGAGACCCAGTACTTC.

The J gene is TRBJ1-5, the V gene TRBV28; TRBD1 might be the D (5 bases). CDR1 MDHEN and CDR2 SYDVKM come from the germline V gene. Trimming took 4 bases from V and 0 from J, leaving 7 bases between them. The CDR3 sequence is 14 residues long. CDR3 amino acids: CASSWQGSNQPQHF. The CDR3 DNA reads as TGTGCCAGCAGTTGGCAGGGTAGCAATCAGCCCCAGCATTTT.

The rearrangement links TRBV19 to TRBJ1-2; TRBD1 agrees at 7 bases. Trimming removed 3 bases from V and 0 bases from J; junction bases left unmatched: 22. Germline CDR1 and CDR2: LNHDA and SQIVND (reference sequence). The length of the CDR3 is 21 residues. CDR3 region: CASSMGRDRPSPPATNYGYTF. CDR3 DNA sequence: TGTGCCAGTAGTATGGGGCGGGACAGACCTTCCCCCCCGGCGACTAACTATGGCTACACCTTC.

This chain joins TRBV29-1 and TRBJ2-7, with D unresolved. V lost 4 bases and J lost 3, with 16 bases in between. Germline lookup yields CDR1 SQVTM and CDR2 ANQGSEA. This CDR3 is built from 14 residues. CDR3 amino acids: CSVAKVGNHYEQYF. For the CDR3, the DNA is TGCAGCGTTGCAAAGGTCGGCAATCACTACGAGCAGTACTTC.

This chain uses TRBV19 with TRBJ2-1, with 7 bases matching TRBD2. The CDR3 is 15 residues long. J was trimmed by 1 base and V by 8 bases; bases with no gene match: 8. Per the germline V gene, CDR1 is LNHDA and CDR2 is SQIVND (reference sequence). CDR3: CASVGGSASYNEQFF. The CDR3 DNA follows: TGTGCCAGTGTAGGCGGGAGCGCTTCCTACAATGAGCAGTTCTTC.